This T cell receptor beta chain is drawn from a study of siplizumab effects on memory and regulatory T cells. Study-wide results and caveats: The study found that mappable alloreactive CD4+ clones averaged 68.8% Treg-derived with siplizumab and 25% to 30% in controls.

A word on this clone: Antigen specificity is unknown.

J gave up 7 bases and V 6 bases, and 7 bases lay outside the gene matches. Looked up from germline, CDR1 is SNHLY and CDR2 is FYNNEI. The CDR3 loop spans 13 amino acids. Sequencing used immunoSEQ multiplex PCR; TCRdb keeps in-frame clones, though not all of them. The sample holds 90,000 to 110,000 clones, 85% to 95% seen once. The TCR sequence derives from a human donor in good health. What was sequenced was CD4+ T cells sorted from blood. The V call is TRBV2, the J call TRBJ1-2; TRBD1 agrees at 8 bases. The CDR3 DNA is TGTGCCAGCAGACCGCAGGGGGCAAGTGGCTACACCTTC. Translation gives CASRPQGASGYTF. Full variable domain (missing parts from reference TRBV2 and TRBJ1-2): EPEVTQTPSHQVTQMGQEVILRCVPISNHLYFYWYRQILGQKVEFLVSFYNNEISEKSEIFDDQFSVERPDGSNFTLKIRSTKLEDSAMYFCASRPQGASGYTFGSGTRLTVV.